One and the same sample provided the 17 T cell receptor beta chains below, sequenced in a study of T cells in localized non-small cell lung cancer. Only in-frame clones appear in the TCRdb table, and some are missing; sequencing was by immunoSEQ multiplex PCR. The sample includes approximately 61,000 clones, more than 80% of them seen just once. This sample comprised peripheral blood, obtained before any cancer treatment. All receptors come from a woman between 40 and 69 years old with stage I lung adenocarcinoma.

This rearrangement joins TRBV5-4 to TRBJ1-5; D possibly corresponds to TRBD1 (5 bases). Between the trimmed V and J ends, which lost 2 bases and 2 bases, there was a span of 8 bases. The length of the CDR3 is 14 residues. From germline, CDR1 is SGHNT and CDR2 YYREEE (reference sequence). The CDR3 nucleotides are TGTGCCAGCAGCTTAGGAGGGGGCAATCAGCCCCAGCATTTT. Translating it yields CASSLGGGNQPQHF.

This clone was detected only once. J is TRBJ2-3 and V is TRBV7-8, with D unresolved. Between the trimmed V and J ends, which lost 5 bases and 7 bases, there was a span of 10 bases. In germline, CDR1 is SGHVS, CDR2 FQNEAQ. The CDR3 is made up of 12 amino acids. The DNA of the CDR3 is TGTGCCAGCAGCCGAGTAGAGTATACGCAGTATTTT. Protein sequence: CASSRVEYTQYF.

J is TRBJ2-1 and V is TRBV5-1; D assignment may be TRBD1 or TRBD2 (5 bases each). The germline V and J ends were trimmed by 0 bases and 4 bases, with 17 bases remaining between them. CDR1 and CDR2 from the germline V gene are SGHRS and YFSETQ. CDR3 size: 17 residues. CDR3 sequence reads: CASSLEISGTKYNEQFF. CDR3 bases: TGCGCCAGCAGCTTGGAAATCTCGGGGACCAAATACAATGAGCAGTTCTTC. The full variable domain, its missing parts supplied by reference TRBV5-1 and TRBJ2-1, is KAGVTQTPRYLIKTRGQQVTLSCSPISGHRSVSWYQQTPGQGLQFLFEYFSETQRNKGNFPGRFSGRQFSNSRSEMNVSTLELGDSALYLCASSLEISGTKYNEQFFGPGTRLTVL.

This chain joins TRBV30 and TRBJ2-1, with D maybe TRBD2 (6 bases). CDR3 length: 14 amino acids. With 2 bases removed from V and 6 bases from J, the gap between germline ends came to 14 bases. In germline, CDR1 is GTSNPN, CDR2 SVGIG (reference sequence). CDR3 sequence: CAWSRTSGFNEQFF. CDR3 nucleotide sequence: TGTGCCTGGAGTAGGACCAGCGGGTTCAATGAGCAGTTCTTC. Based on the CDR3 plus reference TRBV30 and TRBJ2-1, the full variable domain is SQTIHQWPATLVQPVGSPLSLECTVEGTSNPNLYWYRQAAGRGLQLLFYSVGIGQISSEVPQNLSASRPQDRQFILSSKKLLLSDSGFYLCAWSRTSGFNEQFFGPGTRLTVL.

V gene TRBV6-6 combines with J gene TRBJ1-5; D remains unclear. This CDR3 is 15 amino acids long. The V gene lost 2 bases and the J gene lost 7 bases, with 15 bases spanning the gap. From germline, CDR1 is MNHNY and CDR2 SVGAGI (reference sequence). CDR3 coding DNA: TGTGCCAGCAGTTACGAGTCTTCAAGGGTCCAGCCCCAGCATTTT. Encoded protein: CASSYESSRVQPQHF.

V and J are TRBV11-2 and TRBJ1-2; tentative D call: TRBD1 (5 bases). The V gene's germline CDR1 is SGHAT and CDR2 FQNNGV. V lost 5 bases and J lost 8, with 21 bases in between. This CDR3 contains 15 residues. CDR3 loop: CASSQDIGGNRGYTF. The CDR3 region has the DNA TGTGCCAGCAGCCAAGATATCGGGGGGAACCGAGGCTACACCTTC. The full variable domain, completed using reference TRBV11-2 and TRBJ1-2, is EAGVAQSPRYKIIEKRQSVAFWCNPISGHATLYWYQQILGQGPKLLIQFQNNGVVDDSQLPKDRFSAERLKGVDSTLKIQPAKLEDSAVYLCASSQDIGGNRGYTFGSGTRLTVV.

The chain carries TRBV10-1 and TRBJ1-5, with D unresolved. This CDR3 comprises 17 residues. Germline V lookup: CDR1 WNHNN, CDR2 SYGVQD (reference sequence). V was clipped by 3 bases and J by 2 bases, with 17 bases between them. The CDR3 protein is CASSDFDGQVCNQPQHF. DNA of the CDR3: TGCGCCAGCAGTGACTTCGACGGGCAGGTTTGCAATCAGCCCCAGCATTTT.

This chain uses TRBV4-3 with TRBJ1-2; a weak D match, TRBD1 (6 bases). The CDR3 covers 16 residues. V lost 1 base and J 5 bases, leaving 17 bases between the germline ends. The V gene's germline CDR1 is LGHNA and CDR2 YSLEER. In nucleotides, the CDR3 is TGCGCCAGCAGCCAAGGGGTAATTGGGGGCCGATATGGCTACACCTTC. Its protein product is CASSQGVIGGRYGYTF.

The V gene is TRBV7-9, the J gene TRBJ2-2; the D gene is possibly TRBD1 (6 bases). V gave up 6 bases and J gave up 6 bases, with 8 bases separating them. The CDR3 is made up of 12 amino acids. Per germline, CDR1 SEHNR and CDR2 FQNEAQ (reference sequence). This CDR3 reads CASSQGPGELFF. CDR3 nucleotide sequence: TGTGCCAGCAGTCAGGGGCCCGGGGAGCTGTTTTTT.

This sequence joins TRBV5-6 and TRBJ2-7, with TRBD1 matching over 7 bases. Germline values: CDR1 SGHDT, CDR2 YYEEEE. The CDR3 extends over 16 amino acids. The ends lost 3 bases at V and 3 bases at J; junction bases unmatched: 12. CDR3 amino acids: CASSSLFDRDSYEQYF. CDR3 nucleotides: TGTGCCAGCAGCTCGCTATTCGACAGGGATAGCTACGAGCAGTACTTC.

V is TRBV11-2 and J is TRBJ1-1; 7 bases are shared with TRBD1. The CDR3 runs to 13 residues. Germline assignment: CDR1 SGHAT and CDR2 FQNNGV. V dropped 1 base and J dropped 4; count of bases not matched to a gene: 0. In nucleotides, the CDR3 is TGTGCCAGCAGCTTAGGACAGGGCACTGAAGCTTTCTTT. It specifies CASSLGQGTEAFF.

The rearrangement joins TRBV6-6 to TRBJ1-2; D unclear. CDR3 length: 13 amino acids. Trimming shortened V by 0 bases and J by 5 bases, and 7 bases separated the two germline ends. Germline values: CDR1 MNHNY, CDR2 SVGAGI (reference sequence). CDR3 region: CASSYSIEYGYTF. The CDR3 nucleotides read TGTGCCAGCAGTTACTCGATAGAATATGGCTACACCTTC.

V usage is TRBV19 and J usage is TRBJ2-6, with D perhaps TRBD1 or TRBD2 (5 bases each). The CDR3 has 16 residues. Trimming stripped 0 bases from V and 5 bases from J, with 11 bases between. CDR1 is LNHDA, CDR2 SQIVND, per germline (reference sequence). The CDR3 sequence: CASSIDAGAWANVLTF. CDR3 coding DNA: TGTGCCAGTAGTATAGATGCCGGGGCCTGGGCCAACGTCCTGACTTTC.

The chain has TRBV11-3 and TRBJ2-1, with 11 bases that match TRBD2. Trimming cost V 1 base and J 6 bases; bases outside gene matches: 8. CDR3 length: 17 residues. The germline V gene encodes CDR1 SGHNT and CDR2 YENEEA. The CDR3 nucleotides read TGTGCCAGCAGCTTAGTAGGTCGGACTAGCGGGTTCAATGAGCAGTTCTTC. This sequence encodes CASSLVGRTSGFNEQFF.

This chain joins TRBV5-6 and TRBJ1-5; D may be TRBD1 (6 bases). Germline V CDR1 and CDR2: SGHDT, YYEEEE. The CDR3 is made up of 15 amino acids. V dropped 4 bases and J dropped 0 bases, with 11 bases sitting between them. The CDR3 DNA sequence: TGTGCCAGCAGCCAGGGGTTATATAGCAATCAGCCCCAGCATTTT. Protein: CASSQGLYSNQPQHF.

The chain recombines TRBV10-2 with TRBJ2-2; unclear D gene. Trimming shortened V by 6 bases and J by 6 bases, and 11 bases separated the two germline ends. The CDR3 length is 13 residues. The germline V gene encodes CDR1 WSHSY and CDR2 SAAADI. Written as DNA, the CDR3 is TGCGCCAGCAGCGGCTCTGGGCCCGGGGAGCTGTTTTTT. Translation gives CASSGSGPGELFF.

This clone was seen more than once but under ten times. CDR3 nucleotides: TGTGCCAGCAGCCCAGCACTGGGGCCGGTAACGTCGGGAAACACCATATATTTT. It codes for CASSPALGPVTSGNTIYF. This chain connects TRBV9 to TRBJ1-3, with a possible D match to TRBD1 (5 bases). CDR1 is SGDLS, CDR2 YYNGEE, per germline. The length of the CDR3 is 18 residues. V lost 4 bases and J 4 bases, leaving 24 bases between the germline ends.